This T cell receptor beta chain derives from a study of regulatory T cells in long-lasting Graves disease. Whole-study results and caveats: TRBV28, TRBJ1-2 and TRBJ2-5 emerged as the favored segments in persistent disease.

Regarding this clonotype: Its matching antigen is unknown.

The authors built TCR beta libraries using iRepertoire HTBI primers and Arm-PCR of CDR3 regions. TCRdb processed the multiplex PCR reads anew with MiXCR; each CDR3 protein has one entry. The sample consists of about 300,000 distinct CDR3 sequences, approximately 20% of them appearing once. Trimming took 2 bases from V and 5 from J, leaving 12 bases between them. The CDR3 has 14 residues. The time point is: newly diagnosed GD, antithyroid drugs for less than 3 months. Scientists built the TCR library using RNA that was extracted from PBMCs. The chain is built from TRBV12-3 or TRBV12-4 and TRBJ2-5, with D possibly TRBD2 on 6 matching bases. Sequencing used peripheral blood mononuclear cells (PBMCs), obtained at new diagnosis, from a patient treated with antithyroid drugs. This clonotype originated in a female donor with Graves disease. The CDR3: CASSLSTGVETQYF. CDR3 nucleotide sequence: TGTGCCAGCAGTTTAAGTACGGGAGTGGAGACCCAGTACTTC.